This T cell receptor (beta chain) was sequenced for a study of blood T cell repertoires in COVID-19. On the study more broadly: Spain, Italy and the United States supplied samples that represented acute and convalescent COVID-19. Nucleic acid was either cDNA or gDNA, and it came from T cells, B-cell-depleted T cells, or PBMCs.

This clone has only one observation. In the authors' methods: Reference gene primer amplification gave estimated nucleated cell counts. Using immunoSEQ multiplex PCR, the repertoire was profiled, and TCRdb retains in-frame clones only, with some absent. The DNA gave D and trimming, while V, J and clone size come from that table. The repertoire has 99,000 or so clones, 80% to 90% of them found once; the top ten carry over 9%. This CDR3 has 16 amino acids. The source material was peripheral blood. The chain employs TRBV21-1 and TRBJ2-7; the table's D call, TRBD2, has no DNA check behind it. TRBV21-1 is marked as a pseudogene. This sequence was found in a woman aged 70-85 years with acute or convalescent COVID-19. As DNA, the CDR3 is TGTGCCAGCAGCAAAGTTGGAGCTAGCGGGGCCTACGAGCAGTACTTC. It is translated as CASSKVGASGAYEQYF.